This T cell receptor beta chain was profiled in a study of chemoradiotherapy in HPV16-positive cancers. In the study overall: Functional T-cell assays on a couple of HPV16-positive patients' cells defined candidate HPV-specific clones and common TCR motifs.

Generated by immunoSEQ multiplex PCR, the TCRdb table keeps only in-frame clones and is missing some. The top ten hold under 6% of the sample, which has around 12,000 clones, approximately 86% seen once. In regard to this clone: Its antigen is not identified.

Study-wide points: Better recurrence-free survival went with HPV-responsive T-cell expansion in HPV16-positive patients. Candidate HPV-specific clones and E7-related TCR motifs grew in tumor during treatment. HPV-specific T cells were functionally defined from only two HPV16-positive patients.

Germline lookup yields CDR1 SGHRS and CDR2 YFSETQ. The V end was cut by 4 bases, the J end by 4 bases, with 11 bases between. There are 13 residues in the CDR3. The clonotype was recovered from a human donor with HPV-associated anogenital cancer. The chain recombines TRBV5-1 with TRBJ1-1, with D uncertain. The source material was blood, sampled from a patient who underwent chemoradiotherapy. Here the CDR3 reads CASSVGLATEAFF. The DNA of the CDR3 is TGCGCCAGCAGCGTGGGCCTCGCCACTGAAGCTTTCTTT.